What follows are 23 T cell receptor beta chains derived from one specimen sequenced in a study of T cells in Graves' hyperthyroidism and ophthalmopathy. RNA transcripts provided the source from which TCR beta CDR3 regions were amplified. Primed by the HTBI set, a first-round RT-PCR was run on the TCR CDR3. TCRdb reprocessed the multiplex PCR reads with MiXCR, giving one entry per CDR3 protein. Here the sample spans around 290,000 distinct CDR3 sequences, roughly an eighth being singletons. The sequenced sample consisted of blood. Receptors originate from a woman aged 40 to 49 with Graves' hyperthyroidism.

The J gene is TRBJ1-1, the V gene TRBV6-5, with D tentatively TRBD1 (5 bases). CDR3 length: 15 residues. Germline lookup yields CDR1 MNHEY and CDR2 SVGAGI. V was pared by 2 bases and J by 0 bases, with 10 bases between. DNA of the CDR3: TGTGCCAGCAGTTACCAAAGAGGGGTGAACACTGAAGCTTTCTTT. Encoded protein: CASSYQRGVNTEAFF.

The CDR3 DNA reads TGTGCCAGCAGCGTAGGTCGTCTAACCAACACCGGGGAGCTGTTTTTT. Protein sequence: CASSVGRLTNTGELFF. The chain links TRBV9 to TRBJ2-2, with D unclear. The CDR3 consists of 16 residues. Between the trimmed V and J ends, which lost 0 bases and 2 bases, there was a span of 11 bases. Germline V CDR1 and CDR2: SGDLS, YYNGEE.

This clonotype was seen repeatedly, ten times or more. The chain combines TRBV12-3 or TRBV12-4 with TRBJ2-1, with 13 nucleotides matching TRBD2. This CDR3 is built from 16 residues. V lost 6 bases and J lost 6; bases outside the gene matches: 8. CDR3 region: CASRLLGLAGVNEQFF. CDR3 DNA: TGTGCCAGCAGACTCCTCGGACTAGCGGGAGTCAATGAGCAGTTCTTC.

V gene TRBV28 combines with J gene TRBJ2-1, with D perhaps TRBD1 (7 bases). Trimming removed 7 bases from V and 7 bases from J, with 17 bases in between. This CDR3 is built from 14 residues. From germline, CDR1 is MDHEN and CDR2 SYDVKM. The CDR3 loop is CASTGDRVSNEQFF. CDR3 DNA sequence: TGTGCCAGCACGGGAGACAGGGTTTCAAATGAGCAGTTCTTC.

The sample holds many counts of this clonotype. Compared with germline, one end of the junction differs, possibly owing to a read error. The rearrangement joins TRBV6-1 to TRBJ2-1; no clear D. Germline-derived CDR1 and CDR2 are MNHNS and SASEGT. The CDR3 contains 11 residues. CDR3 amino acids: CATSSNNEQFF. The CDR3 DNA reads as TGTGCCACCAGTAGTAACAATGAGCAGTTCTTC.

V gene TRBV5-1 combines with J gene TRBJ1-6, with D possibly being TRBD1 (5 bases). The ends were cut back, 3 bases at V and 6 bases at J, with 10 bases in the middle. The CDR3 totals 14 residues. CDR1 is SGHRS, CDR2 YFSETQ, per germline. This chain's CDR3 is CASSSVGGNSPLHF. CDR3 sequence (DNA): TGCGCCAGCAGCTCCGTGGGGGGTAATTCACCCCTCCACTTT.

This clonotype was detected many times. The V call is TRBV3-1, the J call TRBJ2-2; 12 bases are shared with TRBD2. CDR3 length: 16 residues. Germline loops: CDR1 LGHDT, CDR2 YNNKEL (reference sequence). Trimming took 1 base from V and 5 from J; bases not matched to a gene: 2. The CDR3 region has the DNA TGTGCCAGCAGCCAAGTAGGACTAGCGGGAACCGGGGAGCTGTTTTTT. Translated: CASSQVGLAGTGELFF.

This clonotype was picked up many times. V and J are TRBV11-3 and TRBJ1-3, with TRBD1 as a possible D gene (6 bases). The CDR3 covers 18 residues. Trimming took 1 base from V and 0 from J, leaving 16 bases between them. In germline, CDR1 is SGHNT, CDR2 YENEEA. The chain's CDR3 is CASSLGERQDSSGNTIYF. The CDR3 DNA reads as TGTGCCAGCAGCTTAGGGGAACGACAGGACAGCTCTGGAAACACCATATATTTT.

At least ten counts were recorded for this clonotype. V is TRBV28 and J is TRBJ1-2, with D possibly TRBD1 on 6 matching bases. The CDR3 sequence is 14 residues long. The V gene lost 6 bases and the J gene lost 5 bases, with 16 bases spanning the gap. Germline V gene sequence: CDR1 MDHEN, CDR2 SYDVKM. CDR3 region: CASSPGQPEYGYTF. The CDR3 DNA reads as TGTGCCAGCAGCCCGGGACAACCCGAATATGGCTACACCTTC.

The chain uses TRBV19 and TRBJ1-1; D is unclear. CDR3 length: 14 residues. V was pared by 4 bases and J by 6 bases, with 15 bases between. Germline CDR1 reads LNHDA; CDR2 reads SQIVND (reference sequence). This CDR3 reads CASSKVAYSPEAFF. The CDR3 nucleotides read TGTGCCAGTAGTAAGGTGGCATACTCCCCTGAAGCTTTCTTT.

This clonotype was detected ten times or more. This chain links TRBV18 with TRBJ2-5; D gene uncertain. CDR1 KGHSH and CDR2 LQKENI come from the germline V gene. V was cut by 3 bases and J by 4 bases, with 9 bases left in between. This CDR3 region has 13 residues. CDR3 protein: CASSPRLRETQYF. The CDR3 DNA sequence: TGTGCCAGCTCACCTCGGTTGCGAGAGACCCAGTACTTC.

This clonotype was seen repeatedly, ten times or more. The chain joins TRBV20-1 to TRBJ2-2, with 9 bases identical to TRBD1. The V gene's germline CDR1 is DFQATT and CDR2 SNEGSKA (reference sequence). The CDR3 consists of 14 residues. Unmatched junction bases numbered 9, after V lost 6 bases and J lost 7 bases. The CDR3 loop is CSAKPGTGNGELFF. CDR3 nucleotide sequence: TGCAGTGCCAAACCCGGGACAGGGAACGGGGAGCTGTTTTTT.

The sample holds many counts of this clonotype. The CDR3 loop is CASSSEGFTNEKLFF. CDR3 nucleotides: TGTGCCAGCAGCTCCGAGGGATTTACTAATGAAAAACTGTTTTTT. This sequence joins TRBV7-9 and TRBJ1-4; D is ambiguous. The CDR3 has 15 amino acids. Germline lookup yields CDR1 SEHNR and CDR2 FQNEAQ (reference sequence). V was shortened by 4 bases and J by 2 bases, with 11 bases between the two germline ends.

This clonotype was observed at least ten times. The chain carries TRBV7-9 and TRBJ2-7; TRBD1 might be the D (8 bases). This CDR3 spans 15 amino acids. Trimming pared 4 bases from V and 3 bases from J, leaving 16 bases between. Germline V gives CDR1 SEHNR, CDR2 FQNEAQ (reference sequence). The CDR3 DNA is TGTGCCAGCAGCTGGACAGGGAGGGTAGGCTACGAGCAGTACTTC. It translates to CASSWTGRVGYEQYF.

At least ten counts were recorded for this clonotype. CDR3 DNA: TGTGCCAGCAGACAGGGGAACTATGGCTACACCTTC. Translation gives CASRQGNYGYTF. The V and J genes are TRBV6-1 and TRBJ1-2; 7 bases agree with TRBD1. V trimming: 6 bases; J trimming: 2 bases; junction bases outside the gene matches: 0. CDR1 is MNHNS, CDR2 SASEGT, per germline. The CDR3 contains 12 residues.

This clonotype was seen at least ten times. CDR3 protein: CASRSFMNEQFF. The CDR3 DNA sequence: TGTGCCAGCAGGAGCTTTATGAATGAGCAGTTCTTC. The J gene is TRBJ2-1, the V gene TRBV6-1; D gene uncertain. With 6 bases removed from V and 7 bases from J, the gap between germline ends came to 10 bases. The CDR3 length is 12 residues. Germline loops: CDR1 MNHNS, CDR2 SASEGT.

This clonotype was recorded at least ten times. This chain connects TRBV5-1 to TRBJ2-3; the match to TRBD2 covers 7 bases. Losses at the gene ends were 4 bases for V and 3 bases for J; bases not matched to a gene: 5. CDR3 length: 14 amino acids. Looked up from germline, CDR1 is SGHRS and CDR2 is YFSETQ. The CDR3 protein is CASSPGTTTDTQYF. The CDR3 nucleotides read TGCGCCAGCAGCCCCGGGACTACAACAGATACGCAGTATTTT.

This clonotype occurred many times. The chain carries TRBV28 and TRBJ1-5; no definite D call. The CDR3 sequence is 12 residues long. Trimming removed 10 bases from V and 1 base from J, with 8 bases in between. Germline V lookup: CDR1 MDHEN, CDR2 SYDVKM. The CDR3 DNA sequence: TGTGCCACCTCGTCCAGCAATCAGCCCCAGCATTTT. It codes for CATSSSNQPQHF.

Many counts were recorded for this clonotype. The V and J genes are TRBV7-8 and TRBJ1-4; 10 bases match TRBD1. Germline CDR1 reads SGHVS; CDR2 reads FQNEAQ. The CDR3 has 15 residues. Losses at the gene ends were 1 base for V and 8 bases for J; bases not matched to a gene: 4. This chain's CDR3 is CASSLGRQGAEKLFF. CDR3 DNA sequence: TGTGCCAGCAGCTTAGGGCGACAGGGGGCGGAAAAACTGTTTTTT.

This clonotype was counted a few times. The rearrangement uses TRBV13 and TRBJ2-4, with a possible D match to TRBD1 (6 bases). Trimming cost V 2 bases and J 6 bases, with 17 bases left between them. This CDR3 is 16 amino acids long. Germline CDR1 is PRHDT and CDR2 is FYEKMQ (reference sequence). The CDR3: CASSLRTERTVNIQYF. As DNA, the CDR3 is TGTGCCAGCAGCTTACGGACAGAGCGAACCGTAAACATTCAGTACTTC.

This clonotype was observed a handful of times. V is TRBV24-1 and J is TRBJ2-7; TRBD2 matches 7 bases. V shed 5 bases and J 3 bases; nucleotides not matched to a gene: 9. CDR1 and CDR2 (germline): KGHDR, SFDVKD. The CDR3 spans 15 residues. CDR3 DNA: TGTGCCACCAGTGCCTGGGGAGGGGCAGGCTACGAGCAGTACTTC. It codes for CATSAWGGAGYEQYF.

This chain connects TRBV19 to TRBJ2-7; 7 bases fit TRBD2. V gave up 10 bases and J gave up 6 bases; unmatched junction bases: 15. Looked up from germline, CDR1 is LNHDA and CDR2 is SQIVND (reference sequence). The CDR3 loop spans 14 amino acids. CDR3 sequence (DNA): TGTGCCACCGCGCCGGTTGCGGGAGCGGGCGAGCAGTACTTC. This codes for CATAPVAGAGEQYF.

The chain uses TRBV6-5 and TRBJ1-5, with a tentative D call TRBD1 (5 bases). In germline, CDR1 is MNHEY, CDR2 SVGAGI. This CDR3 has 15 amino acids. V gave up 1 base and J gave up 4 bases, with 11 bases separating them. CDR3 DNA: TGTGCCAGCAGTTACTTAAGACAGTCAAATCAGCCCCAGCATTTT. It encodes CASSYLRQSNQPQHF.